This is a list of T cell receptor beta chains from one sample in a study of blood T cell repertoires in COVID-19. Repertoires were generated with immunoSEQ multiplex PCR, while TCRdb's copy carries only in-frame clones and drops some. This table has approximately 330,000 clones, approximately 89% appearing once. Source material: PBMCs or T cells enriched from blood (not recorded which). These receptor sequences come from a woman aged 30 to 39 who had recovered from COVID-19. Both conserved end residues are part of each CDR3. The D gene is left open where the match is weak. Size is omitted from some rows. Given values are once, few, many or a class for expanded clones.

V	J	D	size	length	CDR3	DNA
TRBV21-1	TRBJ1-6	NA	NA	19	CASSKATLKEEWVCSPLHF	TGTGCCAGCAGCAAAGCAACCCTAAAGGAGGAATGGGTCTGTTCACCCCTCCACTTT
TRBV10-3	TRBJ2-1	TRBD2	NA	19	CAISESGREGLKTYNEQFF	TGTGCCATCAGTGAGTCTGGGCGGGAGGGCCTTAAAACCTACAATGAGCAGTTCTTC
TRBV7-2	TRBJ1-2	NA	NA	15	CASSFRGGGGSGYTF	TGTGCCAGCAGCTTTCGTGGGGGCGGGGGATCTGGCTACACCTTC
TRBV5-1	TRBJ1-4	NA	NA	15	CASSTSRDTHEKLFF	TGCGCCAGCAGCACTTCCCGGGACACGCACGAAAAACTGTTTTTT
TRBV7-6	TRBJ1-5	NA	NA	18	CASSLAPLRAFSNQPQHF	TGTGCCAGCAGCTTAGCACCTTTGAGGGCATTTAGCAATCAGCCCCAGCATTTT
TRBV4-3	TRBJ1-5	TRBD1	NA	15	CASSQGTGGGQPQHF	TGCGCCAGCAGCCAAGGCACAGGGGGCGGTCAGCCCCAGCATTTT
TRBV5-4	TRBJ1-1	NA	NA	13	CASSLGQSLEAFF	TGTGCCAGCAGCTTGGGACAGTCCCTAGAAGCTTTCTTT
TRBV6-6	TRBJ2-7	TRBD2	NA	17	CASSPTSGPTTPYEQYF	TGTGCCAGCAGTCCCACTAGCGGGCCCACTACCCCCTACGAGCAGTACTTC
TRBV28	TRBJ2-6	NA	once	16	CASSATIGSGANVLTF	TGTGCCAGCAGTGCGACAATAGGATCTGGGGCCAACGTCCTGACTTTC
TRBV19	TRBJ2-7	NA	NA	13	CASSIGGEYEQYF	TGTGCCAGTAGTATAGGGGGCGAATACGAGCAGTACTTC
TRBV6-2/TRBV6-3	TRBJ1-1	NA	few	13	CASSYFYNTEAFF	TGTGCCAGCAGTTACTTCTACAACACTGAAGCTTTCTTT
TRBV27	TRBJ2-1	TRBD2	NA	14	CAIRIAGEGRGQFF	TGTGCCATTAGAATAGCGGGAGAGGGGAGAGGGCAGTTCTTC
TRBV7-2	TRBJ2-5	NA	NA	17	CASSLGFVGGIRETQYF	TGTGCCAGCAGCTTAGGTTTTGTTGGGGGGATTCGCGAGACCCAGTACTTC
TRBV7-9	TRBJ2-1	TRBD2	NA	17	CASSLAQGLVTGSEQFF	TGTGCCAGCAGCTTAGCGCAAGGACTAGTGACTGGGAGTGAGCAGTTCTTC
TRBV4-1	TRBJ1-6	NA	NA	16	CASSQDPGGFRSPLHF	TGCGCCAGCAGCCAAGATCCGGGGGGGTTTCGTTCACCCCTCCACTTT
TRBV5-6	TRBJ2-1	NA	once	14	CASSFPSSIDEQFF	TGTGCCAGCAGCTTTCCGTCTAGCATCGATGAGCAGTTCTTC
TRBV3-1/TRBV3-2	TRBJ2-7	TRBD2	NA	12	CASSRGGYEQYF	TGTGCCAGCAGCCGGGGGGGCTACGAGCAGTACTTC
TRBV27	TRBJ2-1	NA	NA	12	CASSKEYNEQFF	TGTGCCAGCAGCAAAGAGTACAATGAGCAGTTCTTC
TRBV9	TRBJ1-2	NA	NA	15	CASSVEYSSPYGYTF	TGTGCCAGCAGCGTAGAATACAGTTCGCCCTATGGCTACACCTTC
TRBV7-2	TRBJ2-7	TRBD2	NA	14	CASSPGLAGYEQYF	TGTGCCAGCAGCCCAGGACTAGCGGGCTACGAGCAGTACTTC
TRBV2	TRBJ1-2	TRBD1	NA	13	CASSGDREVGYTF	TGTGCCAGCAGCGGGGACAGGGAGGTTGGCTACACCTTC
TRBV6-2/TRBV6-3	TRBJ1-2	NA	NA	14	CASSPTRDSSGYTF	TGTGCCAGCAGTCCCACCCGGGATTCGAGTGGCTACACCTTC
TRBV5-5	TRBJ2-1	TRBD1	NA	16	CASSPDRDFPYNEQFF	TGTGCCAGCAGCCCCGACAGGGATTTTCCCTACAATGAGCAGTTCTTC
TRBV11-2	TRBJ2-7	NA	NA	14	CASSLEGDWREQYF	TGTGCCAGCAGCTTGGAAGGAGACTGGAGGGAGCAGTACTTC
TRBV19	TRBJ1-5	NA	few	15	CASRLDGVSNQPQHF	TGTGCCAGTAGACTTGACGGGGTGAGCAATCAGCCCCAGCATTTT
TRBV6-5	TRBJ2-3	NA	NA	14	CAIDRQAPTDTQYF	TGTGCCATCGACAGACAGGCACCCACAGATACGCAGTATTTT
TRBV5-5	TRBJ1-5	NA	NA	14	CASSLAREREPQHF	TGTGCCAGCAGCTTGGCAAGGGAGAGAGAGCCCCAGCATTTT
TRBV7-9	TRBJ2-6	TRBD2	NA	19	CASSLLYGRPSSGANVLTF	TGTGCCAGCAGCTTACTTTACGGGAGGCCGAGCTCTGGGGCCAACGTCCTGACTTTC
TRBV7-6	TRBJ2-7	TRBD2	NA	15	CASSRTPGLADPQYF	TGTGCCAGCAGCCGCACTCCGGGACTAGCGGATCCGCAGTACTTC
TRBV5-8	TRBJ1-1	TRBD1	few	17	CASSYGTASNWITEAFF	TGTGCCAGCAGCTATGGGACAGCCTCTAATTGGATCACTGAAGCTTTCTTT
TRBV5-1	TRBJ1-3	NA	NA	15	CASSFEGSSGNTIYF	TGCGCCAGCAGCTTCGAGGGTTCCTCTGGAAACACCATATATTTT
TRBV30	TRBJ1-6	NA	NA	15	CAWSVLSQNSSPLHF	TGTGCCTGGAGTGTACTAAGCCAGAATAGTTCACCCCTCCACTTT
TRBV5-1	TRBJ1-4	TRBD1	NA	14	CASSLGQGYEKLFF	TGCGCCAGCAGCTTGGGACAGGGCTATGAAAAACTGTTTTTT
TRBV19	TRBJ2-7	TRBD1	NA	17	CASSIRTSGTGSYEQYF	TGTGCCAGTAGTATTCGAACCTCCGGGACAGGGTCCTACGAGCAGTACTTC
TRBV11-2	TRBJ2-7	TRBD2	NA	16	CASSLDPGGPAYEQYF	TGTGCCAGCAGCTTAGACCCGGGAGGGCCCGCTTACGAGCAGTACTTC
TRBV19	TRBJ1-1	NA	NA	13	CASSIARGTEAFF	TGTGCCAGTAGTATAGCCCGGGGTACTGAAGCTTTCTTT
TRBV7-2	TRBJ2-7	TRBD2	NA	13	CASSLGRVYEQYF	TGTGCCAGCAGCCTGGGGAGGGTCTACGAGCAGTACTTC
TRBV18	TRBJ2-7	NA	NA	14	CATKPGGTEYEQYF	TGTGCCACTAAACCAGGAGGGACGGAATACGAGCAGTACTTC
TRBV19	TRBJ2-3	NA	NA	11	CASSSRELQYF	TGTGCCAGTAGTTCACGGGAACTGCAGTATTTT
TRBV9	TRBJ2-3	NA	NA	14	CASSVDGSTDTQYF	TGTGCCAGCAGCGTAGACGGGAGCACAGATACGCAGTATTTT
TRBV3-1/TRBV3-2	TRBJ2-4	NA	NA	18	CASTGLHRGSGAKNIQYF	TGTGCCAGCACCGGCCTTCATAGGGGCTCTGGTGCCAAAAACATTCAGTACTTC
TRBV7-9	TRBJ2-2	TRBD2	NA	17	CASSSRTSGSNTGELFF	TGTGCCAGCAGCAGCCGGACTAGCGGGTCGAACACCGGGGAGCTGTTTTTT
TRBV18	TRBJ2-5	NA	few	12	CASSLKQETQYF	TGTGCCAGCTCACTAAAACAAGAGACCCAGTACTTC
TRBV5-1	TRBJ1-1	TRBD1	NA	16	CASSSFRDRGHTEAFF	TGCGCCAGCAGCTCGTTCCGGGACAGGGGCCACACTGAAGCTTTCTTT
TRBV18	TRBJ2-1	NA	once	13	CASSPQALGEQFF	TGTGCCAGCTCACCGCAGGCCCTTGGTGAGCAGTTCTTC
TRBV6-5	TRBJ2-7	NA	NA	15	CASTPKAEPSYEQYF	TGTGCCAGCACCCCCAAAGCGGAACCTTCCTACGAGCAGTACTTC
TRBV10-3	TRBJ2-5	TRBD1	NA	14	CAINEQGLQETQYF	TGTGCCATCAACGAACAGGGGCTACAAGAGACCCAGTACTTC
TRBV7-9	TRBJ2-7	TRBD1	NA	14	CASSFGTGQYEQYF	TGTGCCAGCAGCTTCGGGACAGGCCAATACGAGCAGTACTTC
TRBV18	TRBJ1-1	NA	NA	14	CASSQWTLNTEAFF	TGTGCCAGCTCCCAGTGGACACTGAACACTGAAGCTTTCTTT
TRBV3-1/TRBV3-2	TRBJ2-5	NA	NA	14	CASSQGNRQETQYF	TGTGCCAGCAGCCAAGGGAACAGGCAAGAGACCCAGTACTTC
TRBV5-3	TRBJ2-7	NA	NA	15	CARSLEWAVNYEQYF	TGTGCCAGAAGCTTGGAATGGGCAGTAAATTACGAGCAGTACTTC
TRBV16	TRBJ1-2	TRBD1	few	16	CASSQFGGTGGKGYTF	TGTGCCAGCAGCCAATTCGGAGGGACAGGGGGTAAAGGCTACACCTTC